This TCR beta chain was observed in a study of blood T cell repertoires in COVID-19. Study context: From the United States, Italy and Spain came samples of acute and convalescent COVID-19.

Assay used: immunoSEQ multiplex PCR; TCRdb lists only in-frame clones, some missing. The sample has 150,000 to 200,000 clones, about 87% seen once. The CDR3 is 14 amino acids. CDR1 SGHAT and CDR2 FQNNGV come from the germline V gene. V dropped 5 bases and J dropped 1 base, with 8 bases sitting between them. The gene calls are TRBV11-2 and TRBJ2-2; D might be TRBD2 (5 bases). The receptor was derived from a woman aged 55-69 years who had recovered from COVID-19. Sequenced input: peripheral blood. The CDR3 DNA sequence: TGTGCCAGCAGCCGACGGGAGAACACCGGGGAGCTGTTTTTT. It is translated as CASSRRENTGELFF.